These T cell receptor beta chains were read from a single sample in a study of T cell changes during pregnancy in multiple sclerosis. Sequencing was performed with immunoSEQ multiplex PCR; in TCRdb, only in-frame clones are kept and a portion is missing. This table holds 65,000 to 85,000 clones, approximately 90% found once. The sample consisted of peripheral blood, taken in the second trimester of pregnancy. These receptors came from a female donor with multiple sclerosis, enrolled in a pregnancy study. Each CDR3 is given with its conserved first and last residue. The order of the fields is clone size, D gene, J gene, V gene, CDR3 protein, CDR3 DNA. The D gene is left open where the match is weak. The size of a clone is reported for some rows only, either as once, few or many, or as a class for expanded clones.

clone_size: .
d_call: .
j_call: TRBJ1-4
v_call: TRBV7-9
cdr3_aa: CASRGTGDSVKLFF
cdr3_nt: TGTGCCAGCAGAGGGACGGGGGACTCGGTAAAACTGTTTTTT

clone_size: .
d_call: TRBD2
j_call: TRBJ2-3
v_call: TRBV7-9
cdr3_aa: CASSQDRGGPTDTQYF
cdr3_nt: TGTGCCAGCAGCCAAGATCGCGGGGGGCCCACAGATACGCAGTATTTT

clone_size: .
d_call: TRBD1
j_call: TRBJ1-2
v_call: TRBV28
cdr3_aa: CASSPRQGSDYGYTF
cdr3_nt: TGTGCCAGCAGCCCTAGACAGGGATCAGACTATGGCTACACCTTC

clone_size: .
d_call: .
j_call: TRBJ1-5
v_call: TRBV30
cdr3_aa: CAWGLEGGNQPQHF
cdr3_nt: TGTGCCTGGGGATTAGAGGGGGGCAATCAGCCCCAGCATTTT

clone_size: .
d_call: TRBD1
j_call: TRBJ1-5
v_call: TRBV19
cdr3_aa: CASKQGTHNQPQHF
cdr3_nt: TGTGCCAGTAAACAGGGGACGCACAATCAGCCCCAGCATTTT

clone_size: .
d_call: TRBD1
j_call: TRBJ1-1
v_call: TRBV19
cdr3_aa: CASSGRQGAVTEAFF
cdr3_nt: TGTGCCAGTAGTGGCCGACAGGGGGCGGTCACTGAAGCTTTCTTT

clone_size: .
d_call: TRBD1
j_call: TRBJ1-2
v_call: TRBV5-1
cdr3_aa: CASSPLQGENTF
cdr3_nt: TGCGCCAGCAGCCCCCTCCAGGGGGAGAACACCTTC

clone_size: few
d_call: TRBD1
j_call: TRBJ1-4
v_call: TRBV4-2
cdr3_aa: CASSPGQGNEKLFF
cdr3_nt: TGTGCCAGCAGCCCAGGACAGGGAAACGAAAAACTGTTTTTT

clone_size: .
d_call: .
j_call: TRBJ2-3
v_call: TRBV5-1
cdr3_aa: CASRRAVSPTDTQYF
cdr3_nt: TGCGCCAGCAGAAGAGCGGTTTCACCCACAGATACGCAGTATTTT

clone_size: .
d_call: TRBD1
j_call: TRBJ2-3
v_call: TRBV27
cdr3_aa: CASSVGPGQGPPDTQYF
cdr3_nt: TGTGCCAGCAGTGTGGGGCCGGGACAGGGCCCTCCAGATACGCAGTATTTT

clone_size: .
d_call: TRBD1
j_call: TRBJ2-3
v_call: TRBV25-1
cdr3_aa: CASSKTGGTDTQYF
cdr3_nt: TGTGCCAGCAGTAAGACAGGGGGCACAGATACGCAGTATTTT

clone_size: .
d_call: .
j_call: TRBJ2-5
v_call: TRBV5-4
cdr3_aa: CASSLAIGDQETQYF
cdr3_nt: TGTGCCAGCAGCTTGGCCATAGGGGACCAAGAGACCCAGTACTTC

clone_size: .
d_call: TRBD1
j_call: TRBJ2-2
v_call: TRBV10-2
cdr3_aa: CASRGRQGMSSTGELFF
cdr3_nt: TGCGCCAGCAGGGGTCGACAGGGGATGAGCAGCACCGGGGAGCTGTTTTTT

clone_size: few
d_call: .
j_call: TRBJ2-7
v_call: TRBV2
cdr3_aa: CASTSGVYEQYF
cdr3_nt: TGTGCCAGCACCTCGGGAGTCTACGAGCAGTACTTC

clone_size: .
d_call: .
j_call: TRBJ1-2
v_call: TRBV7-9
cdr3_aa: CASSLGGTNYGYTF
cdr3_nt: TGTGCCAGCAGCTTAGGAGGGACTAACTATGGCTACACCTTC

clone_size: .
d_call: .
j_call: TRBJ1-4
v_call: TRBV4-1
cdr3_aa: CASSLGSGGYEKLFF
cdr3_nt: TGCGCCAGCAGCCTAGGCAGCGGAGGCTACGAAAAACTGTTTTTT

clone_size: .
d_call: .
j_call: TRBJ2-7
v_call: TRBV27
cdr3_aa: CASSPRGRETSEQYF
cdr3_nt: TGTGCCAGCAGCCCCAGGGGGCGGGAGACTAGCGAGCAGTACTTC